A selection of T cell receptor beta chains follows, all from one sample in a study of shared clonotypes between healthy human individuals. Clones were sequenced by immunoSEQ multiplex PCR, and TCRdb holds only the in-frame ones, with some missing. This table has about 2.1 million clones, 80% to 95% appearing once. Sample: naive CD8+ T cells from PBMCs. The receptors originated from a man between 18 and 35 years old in good health. Some clones in this sample may be carry-over from other donors' samples. Each CDR3 is given with its conserved first and last residue. The order of the fields is D gene, clone size, J gene, V gene, CDR3 DNA, CDR3 protein. D genes are given only for firm matches. Some rows have no size entry. The others give once, few or many, or a class for an expanded clone.

D: -
size: -
J: TRBJ2-5
V: TRBV4-1
DNA: TGCGCCAGCAGCCAACAAACAAAAGAGACCCAGTACTTC
CDR3: CASSQQTKETQYF

D: TRBD2
size: -
J: TRBJ2-1
V: TRBV4-3
DNA: TGCGCCAGCAGCCAAGACGGACTAGCGGTTTACAATGAGCAGTTCTTC
CDR3: CASSQDGLAVYNEQFF

D: -
size: once
J: TRBJ2-1
V: TRBV11-2
DNA: TGTGCCAGCAGCCCCAGTTACAATGAGCAGTTCTTC
CDR3: CASSPSYNEQFF

D: -
size: -
J: TRBJ2-7
V: TRBV13
DNA: TGTGCCAGCAGCCCCTCAATCGGCTCCTACGAGCAGTACTTC
CDR3: CASSPSIGSYEQYF

D: -
size: -
J: TRBJ1-2
V: TRBV19
DNA: TGTGCCAGTAGTAGCAGGGGTACGCGTGGCTACACCTTC
CDR3: CASSSRGTRGYTF

D: -
size: -
J: TRBJ2-7
V: TRBV9
DNA: TGTGCCAGCAGCGCCGTCGGGGACCTGACGGGGGAGCAGTACTTC
CDR3: CASSAVGDLTGEQYF

D: -
size: -
J: TRBJ2-7
V: TRBV6-5
DNA: TGTGCCAGCAGCCCTCGAGGGGGGGGCAGGTACGAGCAGTACTTC
CDR3: CASSPRGGGRYEQYF

D: -
size: -
J: TRBJ1-4
V: TRBV4-1
DNA: TGCGCCAGCAGCCAAGTCCGGGGGCGTAGAGAAAAACTGTTTTTT
CDR3: CASSQVRGRREKLFF

D: -
size: -
J: TRBJ1-5
V: TRBV4-1
DNA: TGCGCCAGCAGCCCATGGGCGGAGGGCAATCAGCCCCAGCATTTT
CDR3: CASSPWAEGNQPQHF

D: -
size: once
J: TRBJ2-7
V: TRBV28
DNA: TGTGCCAGCAGTTTATGGGGGACGGACGAGCAGTACTTC
CDR3: CASSLWGTDEQYF

D: TRBD1
size: -
J: TRBJ2-1
V: TRBV14
DNA: TGTGCCAGCAGCCAAGATGGGGACAGGGGGGGTTGGTTCTTC
CDR3: CASSQDGDRGGWFF

D: TRBD2
size: -
J: TRBJ2-7
V: TRBV28
DNA: TGTGCCAGCAGTTTTAGCGGGAGTTACGAGCAGTACTTC
CDR3: CASSFSGSYEQYF

D: TRBD1
size: -
J: TRBJ2-5
V: TRBV30
DNA: TGTGCCTGGACCCAACCGGGACAGCAAGAGACCCAGTACTTC
CDR3: CAWTQPGQQETQYF

D: -
size: -
J: TRBJ2-5
V: TRBV27
DNA: TGTGCCAGCAGTTTCCTGGGTAGTACGGAGACCCAGTACTTC
CDR3: CASSFLGSTETQYF

D: -
size: once
J: TRBJ2-7
V: TRBV5-6
DNA: TGTGCCAGCAGCTTGGGCTCGCGCAACGAGCAGTACTTC
CDR3: CASSLGSRNEQYF

D: -
size: -
J: TRBJ2-5
V: TRBV7-8
DNA: TGTGCCAGCAGCTTAGACAGGGCTGGCGCCCAGTACTTC
CDR3: CASSLDRAGAQYF

D: -
size: -
J: TRBJ2-5
V: TRBV6-4
DNA: TGTGCCAGGACTGGGAACAGGGTAAGGGAGACCCAGTACTTC
CDR3: CARTGNRVRETQYF

D: -
size: -
J: TRBJ1-4
V: TRBV9
DNA: TGTGCCAGCAGCGTAGATGGTCAGGGACTAGAAAAACTGTTTTTT
CDR3: CASSVDGQGLEKLFF

D: -
size: -
J: TRBJ1-1
V: TRBV19
DNA: TGTGCCAGTAGTATAGCTACAGGGATGAACACTGAAGCTTTCTTT
CDR3: CASSIATGMNTEAFF

D: TRBD1
size: once
J: TRBJ2-7
V: TRBV27
DNA: TGTGCCAGCAGTTTAGGGGTGGGGACAGGGACTTACGAGCAGTACTTC
CDR3: CASSLGVGTGTYEQYF

D: TRBD1
size: -
J: TRBJ1-4
V: TRBV27
DNA: TGTGCCAGCAGTACCCGGCGGCTAGGGGGCGTTGGGGAAAAACTGTTTTTT
CDR3: CASSTRRLGGVGEKLFF

D: -
size: -
J: TRBJ1-2
V: TRBV28
DNA: TGTGCCACCACCCGGGACTATGGCTACACCTTC
CDR3: CATTRDYGYTF

D: TRBD1
size: -
J: TRBJ2-3
V: TRBV28
DNA: TGTGCCAGCAGTTTATGGCAAGGGTCGGGACAGGGTAATGGGGATACGCAGTATTTT
CDR3: CASSLWQGSGQGNGDTQYF

D: TRBD1
size: once
J: TRBJ2-5
V: TRBV4-1
DNA: TGCGCCAGCAGCCAAGGGGACAGGGTCGTGATCGGCCAGTACTTC
CDR3: CASSQGDRVVIGQYF

D: -
size: -
J: TRBJ2-3
V: TRBV7-3
DNA: TGTGCCAGCAGCTTATTAGGACCCACCCATACAGATACGCAGTATTTT
CDR3: CASSLLGPTHTDTQYF